This T cell receptor (beta chain) was sequenced for a study of shared clonotypes between healthy human individuals. Regarding the study as a whole: Few donors restricted represented genetic and exposure-history diversity.

Clones were read by immunoSEQ multiplex PCR, and TCRdb kept only the in-frame ones, dropping some. The sample comprises roughly 2.5 million clones, just over 90% of which are singletons, and 0.11% to 0.15% rests with the top ten. As concerns this clone: Its antigen is as yet unknown.

The CDR3 runs 15 residues. The junction had 6 bases not matched to a gene; V was cut back by 7 bases and J by 0 bases. Germline V gene sequence: CDR1 LNHDA, CDR2 SQIVND (reference sequence). This chain joins TRBV19 and TRBJ1-1, with 9 bases fitting TRBD1. The sample comprised naive CD4+ T cells sorted from blood. Described subset: CD45RA+ positively selected. The source of this sequence is a man aged 18 to 35 in good health. The CDR3 protein is CASKGTGPMNTEAFF. The DNA for the CDR3 is TGTGCCAGTAAGGGGACAGGGCCCATGAACACTGAAGCTTTCTTT.